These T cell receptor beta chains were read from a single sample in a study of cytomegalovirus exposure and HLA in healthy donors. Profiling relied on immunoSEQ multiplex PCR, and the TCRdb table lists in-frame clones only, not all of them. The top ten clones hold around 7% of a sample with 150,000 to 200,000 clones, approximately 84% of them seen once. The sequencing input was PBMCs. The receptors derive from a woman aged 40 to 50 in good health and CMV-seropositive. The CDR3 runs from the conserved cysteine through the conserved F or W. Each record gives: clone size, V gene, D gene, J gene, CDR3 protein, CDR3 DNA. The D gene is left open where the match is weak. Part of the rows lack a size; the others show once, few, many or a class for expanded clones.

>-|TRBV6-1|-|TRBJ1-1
CASSGGLRAEAFF
TGTGCCAGCAGTGGAGGACTGCGCGCTGAAGCTTTCTTT
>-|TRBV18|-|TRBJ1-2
CASSRPGLGQGYTF
TGTGCCAGCTCACGCCCGGGTTTGGGGCAGGGCTACACCTTC
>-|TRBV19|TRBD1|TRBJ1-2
CASSARDRGNYGYTF
TGTGCCAGTAGTGCCAGGGACAGGGGTAACTATGGCTACACCTTC
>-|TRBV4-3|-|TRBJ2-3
CASSQESSETARTDTQCF
TGCGCCAGCAGCCAAGAGTCCTCCGAAACGGCCCGCACAGATACGCAGTGTTTT
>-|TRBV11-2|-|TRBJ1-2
CASSPLGFQGNYGYTF
TGTGCCAGCAGCCCCTTAGGGTTTCAGGGTAACTATGGCTACACCTTC
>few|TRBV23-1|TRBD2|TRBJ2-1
CASSQRASGAHEQFF
TGCGCCAGCAGTCAAAGGGCTAGCGGGGCCCATGAGCAGTTCTTC
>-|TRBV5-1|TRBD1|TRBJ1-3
CASSLVGTEYSGNTIYF
TGCGCCAGCAGCTTGGTCGGGACAGAATACTCTGGAAACACCATATATTTT
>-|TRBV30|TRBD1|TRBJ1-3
CAWTPGTGKEDTIYF
TGTGCCTGGACTCCAGGGACAGGGAAAGAAGACACCATATATTTT
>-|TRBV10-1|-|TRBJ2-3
CAKLTKEIITDTQYF
TGCGCCAAACTAACAAAGGAAATAATCACAGATACGCAGTATTTT
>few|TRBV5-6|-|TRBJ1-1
CASSSGLSNTEAFF
TGTGCCAGCAGCTCGGGTCTTTCGAACACTGAAGCTTTCTTT
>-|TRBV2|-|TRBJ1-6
CASLARAYNSPLHF
TGTGCCAGCTTAGCCCGGGCCTATAATTCACCCCTCCACTTT
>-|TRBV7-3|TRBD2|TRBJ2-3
CASSSGSGGGASDTQYF
TGTGCCAGCAGCTCGGGTTCCGGCGGGGGGGCCTCAGATACGCAGTATTTT
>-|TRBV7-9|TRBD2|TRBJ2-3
CASSFPSSGGAFGADTQYF
TGTGCCAGCAGCTTCCCAAGTAGCGGGGGGGCCTTCGGGGCAGATACGCAGTATTTT
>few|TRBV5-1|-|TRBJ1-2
CASSSSGLSGYTF
TGCGCCAGCAGCTCCTCAGGGTTAAGTGGCTACACCTTC
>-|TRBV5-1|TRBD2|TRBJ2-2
CASSLDPGASGGGGELFF
TGCGCCAGCAGCTTGGATCCTGGTGCTAGCGGGGGCGGCGGGGAGCTGTTTTTT
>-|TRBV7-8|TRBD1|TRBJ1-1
CASSTQGFATGVLHTEAFF
TGTGCCAGCAGCACACAGGGGTTCGCGACAGGTGTTTTGCACACTGAAGCTTTCTTT
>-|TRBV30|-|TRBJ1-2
CAWSLGVRPNYGYTF
TGTGCCTGGAGTCTGGGAGTCCGCCCTAACTATGGCTACACCTTC
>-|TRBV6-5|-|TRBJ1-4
CASRATGGAGEKLFF
TGTGCCAGCAGGGCGACAGGTGGGGCTGGGGAAAAACTGTTTTTT
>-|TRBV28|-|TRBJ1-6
CASRDQGFGNSPLHF
TGTGCCAGCAGAGATCAGGGTTTTGGGAATTCACCCCTCCACTTT
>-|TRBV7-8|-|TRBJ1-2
CASSLASGHQYYGYTF
TGTGCCAGCAGCTTAGCCTCAGGACACCAATACTATGGCTACACCTTC
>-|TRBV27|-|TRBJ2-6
CASSFSGANVLTF
TGTGCCAGCAGTTTTAGCGGGGCCAACGTCCTGACTTTC
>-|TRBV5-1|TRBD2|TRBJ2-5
CASNLLGTREETQYF
TGCGCCAGCAATTTACTTGGGACTAGAGAAGAGACCCAGTACTTC
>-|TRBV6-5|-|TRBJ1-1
CASSRSVPETEAFF
TGTGCCAGCAGTCGTTCAGTCCCAGAAACTGAAGCTTTCTTT
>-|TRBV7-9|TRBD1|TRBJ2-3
CSSSLGGDRGTDTQYF
TGTTCCAGCAGCTTAGGCGGGGACAGGGGCACAGATACGCAGTATTTT
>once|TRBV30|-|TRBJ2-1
CATEPGLRPSEQFF
TGTGCCACAGAACCGGGACTCCGACCAAGTGAGCAGTTCTTC
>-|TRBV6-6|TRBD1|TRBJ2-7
CASSYAGTGSYEQYF
TGTGCCAGCAGTTACGCCGGGACAGGGAGCTACGAGCAGTACTTC